The 8 T cell receptor beta chains reported below all come from one sample, sequenced in a study of T-cell memory formation after mild COVID-19. TCRdb re-called the 5' RACE reads through MiXCR, storing one row per CDR3 protein. Here the sample spans roughly 620,000 distinct CDR3 sequences, 18% being singletons. Input material: PBMCs or a T cell subset sorted from them (not recorded which). These receptor sequences come from an adult woman who had mild COVID-19 (a few samples of this study predate the infection). Cell type and time point are not known.

This clonotype was found a few times. Relative to the germline gene, one junction end is altered; a read error may explain this. The rearrangement uses TRBV7-2 and TRBJ1-2; D ambiguous. This CDR3 comprises 13 residues. CDR1 is SGHTA, CDR2 FQGNSA, per germline. This CDR3 reads CASSLGGSYGYTF. The DNA of the CDR3 is TGTGCCAGCAGTTTAGGCGGCTCCTATGGCTACACCTTC.

This chain connects TRBV3-1 to TRBJ2-3, with 7 bases identical to TRBD2. After removal of 1 base from V and 0 bases from J, the junction contained 16 bases not matched to a gene. This CDR3 is 20 amino acids long. The V gene's germline CDR1 is LGHDT and CDR2 YNNKEL (reference sequence). CDR3 region: CASSQATSVRGGTSTDTQYF. CDR3 nucleotide sequence: TGTGCCAGCAGCCAAGCTACTAGCGTCAGAGGAGGGACTAGCACAGATACGCAGTATTTT.

CDR3 DNA: TGTGCCAGCAGCTCCAGCGTGGGGAGCCTCACCGGGGAGCTGTTTTTT. Protein sequence: CASSSSVGSLTGELFF. This sequence joins TRBV7-9 and TRBJ2-2; D possibly corresponds to TRBD2 (5 bases). V was pared by 4 bases and J by 4 bases, with 16 bases between. This CDR3 is built from 16 residues. Germline V lookup: CDR1 SEHNR, CDR2 FQNEAQ (reference sequence).

This chain joins TRBV5-1 and TRBJ2-6; D unclear. Germline assignment: CDR1 SGHRS and CDR2 YFSETQ. The CDR3 is 16 amino acids. V was trimmed by 1 base and J by 2 bases, leaving 10 bases between them. The CDR3 spells CASSLSLGAGANVLTF. The CDR3 DNA sequence: TGCGCCAGCAGCTTGAGTCTGGGCGCTGGGGCCAACGTCCTGACTTTC.

This clonotype was counted ten times or more. The rearrangement links TRBV4-2 to TRBJ2-7; D call uncertain. This CDR3 region has 17 residues. Germline V lookup: CDR1 LGHNA, CDR2 YNFKEQ. Trimming took off 1 base at V and 3 bases at J, with 19 bases between the two ends. The CDR3 region has the DNA TGTGCCAGCAGCCAAGTGGGGATGGAAGGCTCACGCTACGAGCAGTACTTC. Amino acid sequence: CASSQVGMEGSRYEQYF.

V usage is TRBV10-3 and J usage is TRBJ1-2; a weak D match, TRBD1 (6 bases). The CDR3 totals 14 residues. Germline values: CDR1 ENHRY, CDR2 SYGVKD. The ends were cut back, 10 bases at V and 2 bases at J, with 17 bases in the middle. The CDR3 DNA reads TGTGCCAGTAAACAGGGTCCCGCCAACTATGGCTACACCTTC. This sequence encodes CASKQGPANYGYTF.

This clonotype turned up a few times. The chain carries TRBV7-3 and TRBJ1-5; D gene uncertain. The CDR3 spans 14 residues. V lost 5 bases, J lost 0 bases, and 8 bases lay in between. CDR1 SGHTA and CDR2 FQGTGA come from the germline V gene. CDR3 in amino acids: CASSLIFSNQPQHF. The DNA for the CDR3 is TGTGCCAGCAGCCTAATATTTAGCAATCAGCCCCAGCATTTT. The full variable domain, completed using reference TRBV7-3 and TRBJ1-5, is GAGVSQTPSNKVTEKGKYVELRCDPISGHTALYWYRQSLGQGPEFLIYFQGTGAADDSGLPNDRFFAVRPEGSVSTLKIQRTERGDSAVYLCASSLIFSNQPQHFGDGTRLSIL.

This clonotype turned up a few times. The chain employs TRBV19 and TRBJ1-1; 10 positions agree with TRBD1. The J segment lost 6 bases and the V segment lost 8 bases, leaving 9 bases of the junction unmatched. This CDR3 spans 14 amino acids. Germline V CDR1 and CDR2: LNHDA, SQIVND (reference sequence). The CDR3 DNA sequence: TGTGCCAGTCTGAACCGGGACAGGGGATCTGAAGCTTTCTTT. Protein: CASLNRDRGSEAFF. Using reference TRBV19 and TRBJ1-1 for the parts outside the CDR3, the full variable domain is DGGITQSPKYLFRKEGQNVTLSCEQNLNHDAMYWYRQDPGQGLRLIYYSQIVNDFQKGDIAEGYSVSREKKESFPLTVTSAQKNPTAFYLCASLNRDRGSEAFFGQGTRLTVV.